This T cell receptor beta chain was found in a study of blood T cell repertoires in COVID-19. Turning to the study itself: Samples taken during acute and convalescent COVID-19 were collected in the United States, Italy and Spain. Sources were T cells, B-cell-depleted T cells, or PBMCs; the material itself was cDNA or gDNA.

V lost 6 bases, J lost 3 bases, and 6 bases stayed unmatched. From germline, CDR1 is MDHEN and CDR2 SYDVKM. The CDR3 runs to 15 residues. In the authors' workflow: Scientists estimated how many nucleated cells there were by amplifying reference gene primers. Sequencing was performed with immunoSEQ multiplex PCR; in TCRdb, only in-frame clones are kept and a portion is missing. V and J calls and clone size are copied from that table; D and trimming were computed from the DNA. The table lists around 120,000 clones, over 70% of them singletons. The chain is built from TRBV28 and TRBJ2-7, with 12 bases aligning to TRBD2. The source material was peripheral blood. The receptor comes from a woman between 70 and 85 years old with acute or convalescent COVID-19. DNA of the CDR3: TGTGCCAGCAGCAGGACTAGCGGGGTTTTCTACGAGCAGTACTTC. Translating it yields CASSRTSGVFYEQYF. Full variable domain (remainder filled in from reference TRBV28 and TRBJ2-7): DVKVTQSSRYLVKRTGEKVFLECVQDMDHENMFWYRQDPGLGLRLIYFSYDVKMKEKGDIPEGYSVSREKKERFSLILESASTNQTSMYLCASSRTSGVFYEQYFGPGTRLTVT.